The rows below give T cell receptor beta chains drawn from one sample of a study of shared clonotypes between healthy human individuals. The protocol was immunoSEQ multiplex PCR, while the TCRdb copy is restricted to in-frame clones and leaves out a portion. Here the sample spans 2 million to 2.5 million clones, approximately 95% being singletons. The sample consisted of naive CD4+ T cells sorted from blood. These receptors were taken from a man between 18 and 35 years old in good health. CDR3s include the opening cysteine and the closing phenylalanine or tryptophan. Fields, in order: V gene, J gene, CDR3 protein.

V gene: TRBV30; J gene: TRBJ1-5; CDR3 protein: CAWSPQDRAGQPQHF
V gene: TRBV29-1; J gene: TRBJ2-3; CDR3 protein: CSVSVTDTQYF
V gene: TRBV19; J gene: TRBJ2-7; CDR3 protein: CASSIGEAYEQYF
V gene: TRBV19; J gene: TRBJ1-6; CDR3 protein: CASSTTGDRNSPLHF
V gene: TRBV2; J gene: TRBJ1-1; CDR3 protein: CASSVREENTEAFF
V gene: TRBV23-1; J gene: TRBJ2-1; CDR3 protein: CASSQSARSSYNEQFF
V gene: TRBV7-9; J gene: TRBJ2-5; CDR3 protein: CASSRQGGIAETQYF
V gene: TRBV7-3; J gene: TRBJ2-5; CDR3 protein: CASSIQGGETQYF
V gene: TRBV13; J gene: TRBJ1-5; CDR3 protein: CASSLAGTRQPQHF
V gene: TRBV7-9; J gene: TRBJ2-7; CDR3 protein: CASSPLGSSYEQYF
V gene: TRBV28; J gene: TRBJ1-2; CDR3 protein: CASSPGRNYGYTF
V gene: TRBV5-4; J gene: TRBJ2-5; CDR3 protein: CASSRKLADQETQYF
V gene: TRBV10-3; J gene: TRBJ1-5; CDR3 protein: CAIRESGPLNQPQHF
V gene: TRBV11-2; J gene: TRBJ1-1; CDR3 protein: CASSLGVTAEAFF
V gene: TRBV18; J gene: TRBJ1-5; CDR3 protein: CASSPLGTDQPQHF
V gene: TRBV9; J gene: TRBJ2-7; CDR3 protein: CASSVRSGEGSYEQYF
V gene: TRBV7-8; J gene: TRBJ1-1; CDR3 protein: CASSLPLTGTEAFF
V gene: TRBV5-4; J gene: TRBJ1-1; CDR3 protein: CASSLGGQTPNTEAFF
V gene: TRBV23-1; J gene: TRBJ2-1; CDR3 protein: CASSQSYGPGMNEQFF
V gene: TRBV10-1; J gene: TRBJ1-1; CDR3 protein: CASSDTIGGAFF
V gene: TRBV5-1; J gene: TRBJ1-4; CDR3 protein: CASRKDRGGEKLFF
V gene: TRBV5-1; J gene: TRBJ2-7; CDR3 protein: CASSRGDSYEQYF
V gene: TRBV5-5; J gene: TRBJ2-3; CDR3 protein: CASSLQGADSLYTQYF
V gene: TRBV2; J gene: TRBJ2-2; CDR3 protein: CASSAQGARANTGELFF
V gene: TRBV10-3; J gene: TRBJ2-7; CDR3 protein: CAISPGTGVRGNYEQYF
V gene: TRBV5-8; J gene: TRBJ2-1; CDR3 protein: CASRQQGYNEQFF
V gene: TRBV9; J gene: TRBJ1-3; CDR3 protein: CASSGPRRISGNTIYF
V gene: TRBV2; J gene: TRBJ2-5; CDR3 protein: CAGQSAGKETQYF
V gene: TRBV10-3; J gene: TRBJ2-6; CDR3 protein: CAISSRSRANVLTF
V gene: TRBV2; J gene: TRBJ1-2; CDR3 protein: CASSEFQNVPHGYTF
V gene: TRBV7-9; J gene: TRBJ2-7; CDR3 protein: CASSLGDRAVPYEQYF
V gene: TRBV6-1; J gene: TRBJ1-1; CDR3 protein: CASSLWAGPNTEAFF
V gene: TRBV9; J gene: TRBJ1-2; CDR3 protein: CASSVTGDGYGYTF
V gene: TRBV2; J gene: TRBJ2-7; CDR3 protein: CASSPRLEHEQYF
V gene: TRBV28; J gene: TRBJ1-2; CDR3 protein: CAGAGGANYGYTF
V gene: TRBV19; J gene: TRBJ1-2; CDR3 protein: CASSMVGRYYGYTF
V gene: TRBV10-3; J gene: TRBJ2-1; CDR3 protein: CAISGTGGLYNEQFF
V gene: TRBV5-1; J gene: TRBJ2-3; CDR3 protein: CASSLGGLAGHTDTQYF
V gene: TRBV18; J gene: TRBJ1-4; CDR3 protein: CASSPPGAEKLFF
V gene: TRBV13; J gene: TRBJ1-1; CDR3 protein: CASSLGRQTNTEAFF
V gene: TRBV5-1; J gene: TRBJ2-7; CDR3 protein: CASSLEGLGSYEQYF
V gene: TRBV5-1; J gene: TRBJ2-2; CDR3 protein: CASSLGEGPANTGELFF
V gene: TRBV2; J gene: TRBJ2-7; CDR3 protein: CASIRDRTYEQYF
V gene: TRBV7-2; J gene: TRBJ1-2; CDR3 protein: CASSPFLVNFYGYTF
V gene: TRBV30; J gene: TRBJ1-1; CDR3 protein: CASGQPNTEAFF
V gene: TRBV2; J gene: TRBJ1-3; CDR3 protein: CASSEAGGSGNTIYF
V gene: TRBV5-4; J gene: TRBJ2-3; CDR3 protein: CASSLGIVTDTQYF
V gene: TRBV18; J gene: TRBJ2-7; CDR3 protein: CASSPSVGGSMREQYF
V gene: TRBV5-1; J gene: TRBJ2-7; CDR3 protein: CASSSPAGPLEQYF
V gene: TRBV9; J gene: TRBJ2-2; CDR3 protein: CASSVSSGGTGELFF
V gene: TRBV7-8; J gene: TRBJ1-1; CDR3 protein: CASSLGQGGRGYTEAFF
V gene: TRBV14; J gene: TRBJ1-5; CDR3 protein: CASSQRGGQPQHF